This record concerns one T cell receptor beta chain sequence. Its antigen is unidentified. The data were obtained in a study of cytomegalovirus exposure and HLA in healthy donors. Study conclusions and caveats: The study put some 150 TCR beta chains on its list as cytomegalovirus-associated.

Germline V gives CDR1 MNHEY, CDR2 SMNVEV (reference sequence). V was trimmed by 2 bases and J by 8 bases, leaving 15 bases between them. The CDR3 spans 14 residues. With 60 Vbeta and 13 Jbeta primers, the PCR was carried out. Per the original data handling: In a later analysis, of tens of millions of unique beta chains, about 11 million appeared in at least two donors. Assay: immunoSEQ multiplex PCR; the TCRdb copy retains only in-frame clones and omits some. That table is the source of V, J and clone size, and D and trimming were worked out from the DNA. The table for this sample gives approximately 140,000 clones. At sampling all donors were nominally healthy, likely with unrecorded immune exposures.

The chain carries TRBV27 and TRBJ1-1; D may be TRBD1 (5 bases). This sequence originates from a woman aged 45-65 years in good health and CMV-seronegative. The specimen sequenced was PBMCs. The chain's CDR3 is CASSLTGRGWEAFF. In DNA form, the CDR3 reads TGTGCCAGCAGTTTAACAGGACGGGGGTGGGAAGCTTTCTTT.